One and the same sample provided the 3 T cell receptor beta chains below, sequenced in a study of T cell responses to AZD1222 COVID-19 vaccine. The assay was immunoSEQ multiplex PCR, and TCRdb's table has in-frame clones only and misses some. This sample has about 200,000 clones, with roughly 94% found just once. The sample in question was peripheral blood, obtained 28 days after the second dose of the MenACWY control vaccine. The receptors derive from an adult who received the MenACWY meningococcal vaccine as a control.

For the CDR3, the DNA is TGTGCCAGCAGCTTACCTAGGGGCAGAGCAGTGGATACGCAGTATTTT. It is translated as CASSLPRGRAVDTQYF. V and J are TRBV7-8 and TRBJ2-3, with D perhaps TRBD1 (5 bases). This CDR3 is built from 16 residues. V was trimmed by 2 bases and J by 6 bases, leaving 18 bases between them. Looked up from germline, CDR1 is SGHVS and CDR2 is FQNEAQ.

In its sample, this clone was seen once. The V call is TRBV19, the J call TRBJ2-1; no firm D call. Germline V CDR1 and CDR2: LNHDA, SQIVND (reference sequence). The germline V and J ends were trimmed by 1 base and 7 bases, with 17 bases remaining between them. The CDR3 extends over 16 amino acids. CDR3 sequence: CASSIAAVGPQNEQFF. The CDR3 coding sequence is TGTGCCAGTAGTATAGCCGCAGTAGGCCCTCAAAATGAGCAGTTCTTC.

The chain is built from TRBV5-4 and TRBJ2-7, with 8 nucleotides matching TRBD2. Germline-derived CDR1 and CDR2 are SGHNT and YYREEE (reference sequence). The J segment lost 0 bases and the V segment lost 4 bases, leaving 9 bases of the junction unmatched. The CDR3 has 16 residues. CDR3 nucleotides: TGTGCCAGCAGCGTGATACCCGGGACTAGCTCCTACGAGCAGTACTTC. Translating it yields CASSVIPGTSSYEQYF. Supplemented by reference TRBV5-4 and TRBJ2-7, the full variable domain reads ETGVTQSPTHLIKTRGQQVTLRCSSQSGHNTVSWYQQALGQGPQFIFQYYREEENGRGNFPPRFSGLQFPNYSSELNVNALELDDSALYLCASSVIPGTSSYEQYFGPGTRLTVT.